The entry below gives a single TCR beta chain sequence along with its context. This record comes from a study of blood T cell repertoires in COVID-19. The wider study: T cells, B-cell-depleted T cells, or PBMCs supplied cDNA or gDNA.

TCRdb's copy holds only in-frame clones and misses some; the assay was immunoSEQ multiplex PCR. The sample includes 45,000 or so clones, more than 75% seen only once; the top ten take nearly 4%. The junction had 2 bases not matched to a gene; V was cut back by 2 bases and J by 2 bases. Germline V lookup: CDR1 SGDLS, CDR2 YYNGEE. This CDR3 contains 14 residues. The genes are TRBV9 and TRBJ2-7; TRBD1 aligns across 9 bases. The receptor was isolated from a man aged 35 to 55 with COVID-19, enrolled during active disease. Sequenced: peripheral blood. The CDR3 DNA reads TGTGCCAGCAGCGTGGGACAGGGACCCTACGAGCAGTACTTC. It encodes CASSVGQGPYEQYF.